Below, one TCR beta chain is given with its context. These data are taken from a study of blood T cell repertoires in COVID-19. The CDR3 totals 15 residues. Germline CDR1 reads SGDLS; CDR2 reads YYNGEE. The V gene end was trimmed by 4 bases and the J gene end by 5 bases; junction bases not matched to a gene: 7. This table comes from immunoSEQ multiplex PCR, and its TCRdb copy is limited to in-frame clones, with some not included. Of roughly 140,000 clones listed, about nine tenths are singletons. This TCR derives from an older woman with active or convalescent COVID-19. The rearrangement joins TRBV9 to TRBJ2-5, with TRBD1 identical over 11 bases. The source material was peripheral blood. CDR3 DNA sequence: TGTGCCAGCAGCCCTCGGGACAGGGGGTTTGAGACCCAGTACTTC. The encoded protein is CASSPRDRGFETQYF. The full variable domain, in which reference TRBV9 and TRBJ2-5 provide the parts outside the CDR3, is DSGVTQTPKHLITATGQRVTLRCSPRSGDLSVYWYQQSLDQGLQFLIQYYNGEERAKGNILERFSAQQFPDLHSELNLSSLELGDSALYFCASSPRDRGFETQYFGPGTRLLVL.